This TCR beta chain was documented in a study of T cell clusters in autoimmune cytopenias. Each sample's input was around 250 ng genomic DNA, roughly 40,000 genome equivalents. This CDR3 region has 14 residues. As to this clonotype: As yet, its antigen is unknown.

Regarding the study as a whole: Active autoimmune hepatitis patients had almost three-fold fewer exclusive TRB clusters than healthy donors. TRB repertoire shifts in secondary cytopenia and chronic lymphocytic leukemia mostly reflected lymphoma, not autoimmunity.

TRB was amplified by touch-down multiplex PCR, primer pools A and B combined. From its re-call of the multiplex PCR reads, TCRdb lists each CDR3 protein once, without DNA. This sample's table has about 8,200 distinct CDR3 sequences. The source is a human donor with an autoimmune cytopenia or autoimmune hepatitis (not recorded which). The chain couples TRBV12-3 or TRBV12-4 to TRBJ2-2; TCRdb's D call of TRBD2 is untestable without DNA. Sequencing was performed on peripheral blood. The CDR3: CASSWREGAGELFF.